This T cell receptor (beta chain) was found in a study of CD8 T cells in Susac syndrome. The wider study: When their blood was taken, patients with Susac syndrome were therapy-naive, taking corticosteroids, or taking intravenous immunoglobulin alone. Study-wide points: The study conceded that its TCR sequencing and HLA analysis involved relatively few individuals.

This clonotype appeared a single time. Its antigen is still unknown. The CDR3 is 13 amino acids. Germline loops: CDR1 DFQATT, CDR2 SNEGSKA (reference sequence). V lost 3 bases and J lost 3, with 11 bases in between. A quantity of roughly 0.5 to 1 ug RNA underwent reverse transcription using random hexamers. Amplification of TCR beta CDR3 by immunoSEQ multiplex PCR spanned 54 Vbeta and 13 Jbeta. MiXCR was run by TCRdb on the immunoSEQ multiplex PCR reads, yielding one entry per CDR3 protein. The profile shows 150,000 to 200,000 distinct CDR3 sequences, roughly 91% of them singletons. Sequencing was carried out using CD4+ T cells from PBMCs. The rearrangement links TRBV20-1 to TRBJ2-5; maybe TRBD1 (6 bases). The TCR comes from a human donor with Susac syndrome. The CDR3 protein is CSASRTVKETQYF. As DNA, the CDR3 is TGCAGTGCTAGTAGGACAGTAAAAGAGACCCAGTACTTC.